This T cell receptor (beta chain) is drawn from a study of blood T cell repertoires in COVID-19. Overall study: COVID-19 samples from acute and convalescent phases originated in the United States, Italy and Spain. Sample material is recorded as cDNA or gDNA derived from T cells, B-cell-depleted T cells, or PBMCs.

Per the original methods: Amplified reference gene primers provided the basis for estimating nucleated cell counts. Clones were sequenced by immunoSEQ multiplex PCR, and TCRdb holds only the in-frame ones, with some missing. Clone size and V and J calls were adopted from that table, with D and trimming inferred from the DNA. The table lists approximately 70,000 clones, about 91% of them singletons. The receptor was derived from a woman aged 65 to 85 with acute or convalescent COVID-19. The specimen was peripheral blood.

CDR3 nucleotides: TGTGCCAGCAGCGGACAGGAGAGAATCAGGAACACTGAAGCTTTCTTT. It encodes CASSGQERIRNTEAFF. The V and J genes are TRBV28 and TRBJ1-1; the match to TRBD1 covers 7 bases. The V and J ends lost 6 bases and 1 base, in that order; junction bases with no gene match: 11. The germline gives CDR1 MDHEN, CDR2 SYDVKM. This CDR3 comprises 16 residues.